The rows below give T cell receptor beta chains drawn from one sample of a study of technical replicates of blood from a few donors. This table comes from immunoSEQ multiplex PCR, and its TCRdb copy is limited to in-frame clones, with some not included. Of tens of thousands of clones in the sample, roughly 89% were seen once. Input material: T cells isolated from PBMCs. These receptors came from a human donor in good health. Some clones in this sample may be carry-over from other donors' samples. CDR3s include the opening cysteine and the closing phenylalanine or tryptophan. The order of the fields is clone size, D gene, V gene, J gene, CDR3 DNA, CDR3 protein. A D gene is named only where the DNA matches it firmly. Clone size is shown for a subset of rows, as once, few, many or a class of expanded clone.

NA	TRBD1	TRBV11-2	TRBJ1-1	TGTGCCAGCAGCCTCCCCGAGGGACAGCTTTTCACTGAAGCTTTCTTT	CASSLPEGQLFTEAFF
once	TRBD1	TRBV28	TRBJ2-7	TGTGCCAGCAGTACCAGCACGGGACAGCTCTACGAGCAGTACTTC	CASSTSTGQLYEQYF
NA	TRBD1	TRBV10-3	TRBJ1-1	TGTGCCATCAGTCCGGGACAGGGTATGAACACTGAAGCTTTCTTT	CAISPGQGMNTEAFF
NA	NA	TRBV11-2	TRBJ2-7	TGTGCCAGCAGCTTAGAGGTGGGCAGGGGATACGAGCAGTACTTC	CASSLEVGRGYEQYF
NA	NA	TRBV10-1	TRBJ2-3	TGCGCCAGCAGTGAGCCCCACAGAACAGATACGCAGTATTTT	CASSEPHRTDTQYF
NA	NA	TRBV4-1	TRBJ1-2	TGCGCCAGCAGCCCGAGCCTAGCCGTAAGGGAATATGGCTACACCTTC	CASSPSLAVREYGYTF
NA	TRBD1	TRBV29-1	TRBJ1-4	TGCAGCGCCCTAGGACAGGGGATTGGGGGTACTGAAAAACTGTTTTTT	CSALGQGIGGTEKLFF
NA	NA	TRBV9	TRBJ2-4	TGTGCCAGCAGCGTAGCGGAGGGGGCCAAAAACATTCAGTACTTC	CASSVAEGAKNIQYF
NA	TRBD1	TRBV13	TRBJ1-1	TGTGCCAGCGCCACCTCTTCAGGGGGCTGGGCTGAAGCTTTCTTT	CASATSSGGWAEAFF
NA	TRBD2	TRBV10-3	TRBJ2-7	TGTGCCATCAATGGGGGAGGGAAGGTCGGTTTGCGGGTAACCTACGAGCAGTACTTC	CAINGGGKVGLRVTYEQYF
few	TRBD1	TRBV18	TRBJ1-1	TGTGCCAGCTCACCCCGGGACAGGATACTGAACACTGAAGCTTTCTTT	CASSPRDRILNTEAFF
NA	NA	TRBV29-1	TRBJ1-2	TGCAGCGTTGAAGATCGACCCAGGGTTGATGGCTACACCTTC	CSVEDRPRVDGYTF
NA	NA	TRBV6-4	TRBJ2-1	TGTGCCAGCAGTGACGGGCTACCCTCCAATGAGCAGTTCTTC	CASSDGLPSNEQFF
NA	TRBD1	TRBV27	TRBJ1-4	TGTGCCAGCAGTCAATTACAGGGGGAGAATGAAAAACTGTTTTTT	CASSQLQGENEKLFF
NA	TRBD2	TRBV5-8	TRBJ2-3	TGTGCCAGCAGCTTGGAAGTACTAGCGGGGGGAGATACGCAGTATTTT	CASSLEVLAGGDTQYF
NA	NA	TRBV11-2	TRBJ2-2	TGTGCCAGCAGCTTATCACCGGGGTCATTTGTTAACACCGGGGAGCTGTTTTTT	CASSLSPGSFVNTGELFF
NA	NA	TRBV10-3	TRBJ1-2	TGTGCCATCAGTGCTGGTCGGACAGAGAACTATGGCTACACCTTC	CAISAGRTENYGYTF
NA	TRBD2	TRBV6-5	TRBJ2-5	TGTGCCAGCAGTTATAGCGGGGGGCGGGCTGAGACCCAGTACTTC	CASSYSGGRAETQYF
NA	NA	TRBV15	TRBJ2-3	TGTGCCACCAGCAGAGGGCTCGCGGGCACAGATACGCAGTATTTT	CATSRGLAGTDTQYF
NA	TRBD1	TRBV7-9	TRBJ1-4	TGTGCCAGCAGCTTAGTTTCTGGACAGGGGAAAGAAAAACTGTTTTTT	CASSLVSGQGKEKLFF
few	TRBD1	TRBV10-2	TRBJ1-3	TGCGCCAGCGGCAAGGGACAGGGTGTGGACACCATATATTTT	CASGKGQGVDTIYF
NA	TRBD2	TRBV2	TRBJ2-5	TGTGCCAGCAGAGGGACTAGCGGGAGCAAAGAGACCCAGTACTTC	CASRGTSGSKETQYF
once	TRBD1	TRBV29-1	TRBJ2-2	TGCAGCGGGACAGGGCGAGCGGGCACCGGGGAGCTGTTTTTT	CSGTGRAGTGELFF
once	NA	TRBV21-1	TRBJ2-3	TGTGCCAGCAGCGGACTAGCCCGATCCACAGATACGCAGTATTTT	CASSGLARSTDTQYF
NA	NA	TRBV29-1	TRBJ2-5	TGCAGCGTTGATGTGGGGGGGCGTCAAGAGACCCAGTACTTC	CSVDVGGRQETQYF
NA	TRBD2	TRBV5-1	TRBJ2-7	TGCGCCAGCAGCATAGGGACTAGCGGCTACTACGAGCAGTACTTC	CASSIGTSGYYEQYF
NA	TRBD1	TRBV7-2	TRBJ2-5	TGTGCCAGCAGCTGGGGAACAGGGGTAGTTCGGGAGACCCAGTACTTC	CASSWGTGVVRETQYF
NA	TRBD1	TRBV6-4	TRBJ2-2	TGTGCCAGCCCGGGACAGATCACCGGGGAGCTGTTTTTT	CASPGQITGELFF
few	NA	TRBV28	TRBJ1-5	TGTGCCAGCAGCCACCTATACAGGGACAATCAGCCCCAGCATTTT	CASSHLYRDNQPQHF
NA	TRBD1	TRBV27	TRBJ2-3	TGTGCCATCTCGGACAGGAAGTCAGATACGCAGTATTTT	CAISDRKSDTQYF
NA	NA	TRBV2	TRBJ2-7	TGTGCCAGCAGTGAAAGGGCAGGGTGGACCTACGAGCAGTACTTC	CASSERAGWTYEQYF
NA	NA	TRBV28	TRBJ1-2	TGTGCCAGCAGTTTGATACCAGGGATAATCGCAGGCTACACCTTC	CASSLIPGIIAGYTF
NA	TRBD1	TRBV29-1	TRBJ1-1	TGCAGCGTTCCCTTTGACAGGGGGCAAACTGAAGCTTTCTTT	CSVPFDRGQTEAFF
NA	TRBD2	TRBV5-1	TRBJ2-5	TGCGCCAGCAGCTTGGCGGGAGGGCCCCGAGAGACCCAGTACTTC	CASSLAGGPRETQYF
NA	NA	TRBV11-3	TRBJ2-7	TGTGCCAGCAGCTTAGATCCGGGTCCCTACGAGCAGTACTTC	CASSLDPGPYEQYF
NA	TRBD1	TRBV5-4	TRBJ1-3	TGTGCCAGCAGCCAAGGACAGGGACTCGGAAACACCATATATTTT	CASSQGQGLGNTIYF
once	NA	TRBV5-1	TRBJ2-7	TGCGCCAGCAGCTTGGGGGCAGGAGGAACCTACGAGCAGTACTTC	CASSLGAGGTYEQYF